These 19 T cell receptor beta chains were all obtained from the same sample, sequenced in a study of cytomegalovirus exposure and HLA in healthy donors. Vbeta (60) and Jbeta (13) primers were used in the PCR. Only in-frame clones appear in the TCRdb table, and some are missing; sequencing was by immunoSEQ multiplex PCR. The sample has roughly 120,000 clones, and its top ten clones hold approximately 6.8%. The sample consisted of PBMCs. The receptors were gathered from a man aged 35-49 years in good health and CMV-seropositive.

The rearrangement uses TRBV19 and TRBJ1-1; 9 bases match TRBD1. V gave up 7 bases and J gave up 1 base; unmatched junction bases: 13. Germline-derived CDR1 and CDR2 are LNHDA and SQIVND (reference sequence). The length of the CDR3 is 17 residues. The CDR3 loop reads CASKIRGQGLSNTEAFF. CDR3 bases: TGTGCCAGTAAGATAAGGGGACAGGGTTTGTCGAACACTGAAGCTTTCTTT.

This chain links TRBV27 with TRBJ2-7; possible D gene TRBD1, 6 bases. The V gene's germline CDR1 is MNHEY and CDR2 SMNVEV (reference sequence). This CDR3 region has 13 residues. V was cut by 4 bases and J by 2 bases, with 9 bases left in between. The CDR3 loop reads CASSSGQTYEQYF. The CDR3 nucleotides read TGTGCCAGCAGTTCTGGACAGACCTACGAGCAGTACTTC.

The rearrangement joins TRBV7-3 to TRBJ2-7, with TRBD1 identical over 10 bases. Germline CDR1 reads SGHTA; CDR2 reads FQGTGA. CDR3 length: 15 residues. The V and J ends lost 5 bases and 3 bases, in that order; junction bases with no gene match: 7. The CDR3: CASSLRDRGYYEQYF. The DNA for the CDR3 is TGTGCCAGCAGCCTTAGGGACAGGGGATACTACGAGCAGTACTTC.

This sequence joins TRBV6-1 and TRBJ2-2, with D hard to call. Between the trimmed V and J ends, which lost 2 bases and 8 bases, there was a span of 6 bases. This CDR3 comprises 12 residues. CDR1 and CDR2 (germline): MNHNS, SASEGT. CDR3 nucleotide sequence: TGTGCCAGCAGTGAACGTCAGGGGGAGCTGTTTTTT. Translation: CASSERQGELFF.

J is TRBJ2-4 and V is TRBV6-1; D may be TRBD2 (6 bases). CDR3 length equals 14 residues. CDR1 is MNHNS and CDR2 is SASEGT in the germline V gene. Between the trimmed V and J ends, which lost 1 base and 2 bases, there was a span of 6 bases. The CDR3 spells CASSEGGTKNIQYF. The CDR3 DNA reads as TGTGCCAGCAGTGAAGGCGGGACCAAAAACATTCAGTACTTC.

V is TRBV2 and J is TRBJ2-2, with 9 nucleotides matching TRBD2. CDR3 length: 14 residues. Germline lookup yields CDR1 SNHLY and CDR2 FYNNEI. V trimming: 8 bases; J trimming: 7 bases; junction bases outside the gene matches: 8. CDR3 region: CASEQREADGELFF. CDR3 in DNA: TGTGCCAGCGAACAGCGGGAGGCGGACGGGGAGCTGTTTTTT.

The chain uses TRBV6-6 and TRBJ2-2; 7 bases fit TRBD1. The V segment lost 4 bases and the J segment 2 bases; nucleotides outside the gene matches: 7. The germline gives CDR1 MNHNY, CDR2 SVGAGI (reference sequence). This CDR3 is built from 16 residues. This chain's CDR3 is CASSLDREVNTGELFF. The DNA for the CDR3 is TGTGCCAGCAGTTTAGACAGGGAAGTCAACACCGGGGAGCTGTTTTTT.

This sequence joins TRBV5-6 and TRBJ2-1; possible D gene TRBD2, 5 bases. CDR3 length: 14 residues. Germline assignment: CDR1 SGHDT and CDR2 YYEEEE. Trimming cost V 4 bases and J 0 bases, with 8 bases left between them. The CDR3 bases are TGTGCCAGCAGCAAACTAGTCTCCTACAATGAGCAGTTCTTC. Protein sequence: CASSKLVSYNEQFF.

J is TRBJ2-7 and V is TRBV28; D might be TRBD2 (5 bases). This CDR3 contains 12 residues. Between the trimmed V and J ends, which lost 5 bases and 6 bases, there was a span of 11 bases. Germline V gene lookup returns CDR1 MDHEN and CDR2 SYDVKM. The CDR3 sequence is CASSTGMGEQYF. CDR3 DNA: TGTGCCAGCAGTACGGGAATGGGCGAGCAGTACTTC.

The V call is TRBV9, the J call TRBJ2-7; 9 nucleotides align to TRBD1. Germline loops: CDR1 SGDLS, CDR2 YYNGEE. J gave up 4 bases and V 3 bases, and 8 bases lay outside the gene matches. The CDR3 has 15 residues. CDR3 amino acids: CASSERGGTGYEQYF. The CDR3 DNA reads TGTGCCAGCAGCGAGAGGGGGGGGACAGGGTACGAGCAGTACTTC.

The rearrangement uses TRBV5-1 and TRBJ1-2; no firm D call. This CDR3 spans 11 amino acids. V lost 3 bases, J lost 8 bases, and 8 bases lay in between. Germline V lookup: CDR1 SGHRS, CDR2 YFSETQ. The CDR3 DNA follows: TGCGCCAGCAGCTCTTCAGGCGGCTACACCTTC. Encoded protein: CASSSSGGYTF.

The chain employs TRBV7-3 and TRBJ2-2; weak D call: TRBD1 (5 bases). Trimming shortened V by 3 bases and J by 7 bases, and 12 bases separated the two germline ends. Looked up from germline, CDR1 is SGHTA and CDR2 is FQGTGA. The CDR3 runs 14 residues. CDR3 protein: CASSFRAPGGELFF. The CDR3 region has the DNA TGTGCCAGCAGCTTCAGGGCCCCGGGCGGGGAGCTGTTTTTT.

This chain connects TRBV6-5 to TRBJ2-1, with a possible D match to TRBD1 (6 bases). This CDR3 region has 15 residues. Looked up from germline, CDR1 is MNHEY and CDR2 is SVGAGI. V was pared by 0 bases and J by 3 bases, with 9 bases between. CDR3 residues: CASSYSGQNYNEQFF. The CDR3 DNA sequence: TGTGCCAGCAGTTACTCCGGACAGAACTACAATGAGCAGTTCTTC.

The chain uses TRBV10-3 and TRBJ2-3, with 7 bases fitting TRBD2. Germline trimming cut 0 bases from V and 0 bases from J; bases unmatched to any gene: 15. The CDR3 covers 20 residues. Per the germline V gene, CDR1 is ENHRY and CDR2 is SYGVKD. This chain's CDR3 is CAISESTPKLAPASTDTQYF. CDR3 bases: TGTGCCATCAGTGAGTCGACCCCTAAACTAGCGCCTGCTAGCACAGATACGCAGTATTTT.

V is TRBV28 and J is TRBJ2-3; 14 bases align to TRBD2. Germline V gene sequence: CDR1 MDHEN, CDR2 SYDVKM. This CDR3 comprises 18 residues. V trimming: 5 bases; J trimming: 4 bases; junction bases outside the gene matches: 11. The CDR3, as DNA: TGTGCCAGCAGTCTAAAAGGGGGACTAGCGGGAGTCGCAGATACGCAGTATTTT. This encodes CASSLKGGLAGVADTQYF.

This rearrangement joins TRBV4-1 to TRBJ2-1; maybe TRBD2 (6 bases). The CDR3 length is 18 residues. V lost 0 bases and J 0 bases, leaving 15 bases between the germline ends. Per the germline V gene, CDR1 is MGHRA and CDR2 is YSYEKL. The CDR3 sequence: CASSQEPDGGLSYNEQFF. In DNA form, the CDR3 reads TGCGCCAGCAGCCAAGAACCAGATGGAGGGCTCTCCTACAATGAGCAGTTCTTC.

The rearrangement links TRBV9 to TRBJ2-1; no reliable D call. There are 16 residues in the CDR3. Germline V gene sequence: CDR1 SGDLS, CDR2 YYNGEE. The V gene lost 2 bases and the J gene lost 1 base, with 13 bases spanning the gap. The DNA of the CDR3 is TGTGCCAGCAGCGTCACTGCACTACCTTCCTACAATGAGCAGTTCTTC. This translates into CASSVTALPSYNEQFF.

The genes are TRBV10-3 and TRBJ2-7, with D maybe TRBD1 (6 bases). This CDR3 region has 14 residues. V was pared by 8 bases and J by 4 bases, with 18 bases between. CDR1 and CDR2 from the germline V gene are ENHRY and SYGVKD. The CDR3 DNA sequence: TGTGCCATCGGGGACGGGGCAGGGGAATACGAGCAGTACTTC. Protein: CAIGDGAGEYEQYF.

J is TRBJ1-1 and V is TRBV29-1, with TRBD1 matching over 9 bases. This CDR3 comprises 11 residues. Trimming at V came to 5 bases and at J to 7 bases, leaving 2 bases not matched to a gene. Germline-derived CDR1 and CDR2 are SQVTM and ANQGSEA. The CDR3 region has the DNA TGCAGCGTTTGGACAGGGGTTGAAGCTTTCTTT. Translating it yields CSVWTGVEAFF.